This TCR beta chain was obtained from a study of blood T cells in healthy people across ages. Broader study findings: A conclusive naive versus antigen-experienced comparison was prevented by the unsorted PBMCs.

Trimming took off 5 bases at V and 0 bases at J, with 19 bases between the two ends. Germline-derived CDR1 and CDR2 are SGHVS and FNYEAQ. This CDR3 has 17 residues. A second PCR of 7 to 11 cycles used a sample-barcoded 5' primer and a J-beta primer mix. The template-switch adaptor was a 5' adaptor with 12 random nucleotides. It tagged each cDNA molecule. TCRdb re-derived calls from the 5' RACE reads in MiXCR, one entry per CDR3 protein. The data show around 1,000,000 distinct CDR3 sequences, approximately 26% seen once. The sample holds a few counts of this clonotype. Its cognate antigen is unknown. Separately, the same data were catalogued under a study of T cells of mothers and their children.

The gene calls are TRBV7-6 and TRBJ1-1; D may be TRBD1 (6 bases). Sequenced: blood. The TCR was taken from a girl aged 2 to 10 in good health. The chain's CDR3 is CASSRITTGPMNTEAFF. DNA of the CDR3: TGTGCCAGCAGCCGCATAACTACAGGGCCAATGAACACTGAAGCTTTCTTT.